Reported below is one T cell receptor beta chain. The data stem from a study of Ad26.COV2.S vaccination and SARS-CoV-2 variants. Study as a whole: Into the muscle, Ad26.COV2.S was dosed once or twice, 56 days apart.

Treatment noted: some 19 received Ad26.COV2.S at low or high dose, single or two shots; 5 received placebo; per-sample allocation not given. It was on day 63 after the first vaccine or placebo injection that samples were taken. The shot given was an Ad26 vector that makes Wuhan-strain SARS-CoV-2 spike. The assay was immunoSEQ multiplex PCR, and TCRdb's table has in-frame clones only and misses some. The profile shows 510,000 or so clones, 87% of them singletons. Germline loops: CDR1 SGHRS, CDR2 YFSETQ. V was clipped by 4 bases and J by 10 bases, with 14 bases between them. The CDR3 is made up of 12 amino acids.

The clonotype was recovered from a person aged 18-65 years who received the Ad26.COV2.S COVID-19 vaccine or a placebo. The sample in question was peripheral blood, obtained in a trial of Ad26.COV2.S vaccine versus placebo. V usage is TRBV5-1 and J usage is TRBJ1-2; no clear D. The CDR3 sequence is CASSTDGRDYTF. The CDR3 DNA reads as TGCGCCAGCAGCACGGACGGGAGGGACTACACCTTC.